Listed here are 8 T cell receptor beta chains from one sample, sequenced in a study of siplizumab effects on memory and regulatory T cells. The repertoire was sequenced with immunoSEQ multiplex PCR; TCRdb's copy has only in-frame clones and lacks some. The sample lists some 100,000 clones, roughly 92% occurring once. The sample consisted of Tregs sorted from blood. The source is a human donor in good health.

The chain links TRBV5-1 to TRBJ1-1, with D uncertain. The CDR3 length is 12 residues. The germline gives CDR1 SGHRS, CDR2 YFSETQ. V shed 0 bases and J shed 8 bases, with 8 bases lying between them. The CDR3, as DNA: TGCGCCAGCAGCTTGGTTGGCGTGGAAGCTTTCTTT. This sequence encodes CASSLVGVEAFF.

The chain carries TRBV30 and TRBJ1-3; 8 bases align to TRBD1. There are 15 residues in the CDR3. The J segment lost 0 bases and the V segment lost 4 bases, leaving 5 bases of the junction unmatched. Germline-derived CDR1 and CDR2 are GTSNPN and SVGIG (reference sequence). The CDR3 loop reads CAWTQGGDSGNTIYF. CDR3 DNA sequence: TGTGCCTGGACACAGGGGGGAGACTCTGGAAACACCATATATTTT. Full variable domain (outside the CDR3, taken from reference TRBV30 and TRBJ1-3): SQTIHQWPATLVQPVGSPLSLECTVEGTSNPNLYWYRQAAGRGLQLLFYSVGIGQISSEVPQNLSASRPQDRQFILSSKKLLLSDSGFYLCAWTQGGDSGNTIYFGEGSWLTVV.

The rearrangement links TRBV29-1 to TRBJ2-4; D is undetermined. The CDR3 has 13 amino acids. Germline CDR1 and CDR2: SQVTM and ANQGSEA. The ends were cut back, 4 bases at V and 1 base at J, with 8 bases in the middle. CDR3 nucleotide sequence: TGCAGCGTTGTGGACGGGGCCAAAAACATTCAGTACTTC. Translating gives CSVVDGAKNIQYF.

The J gene is TRBJ2-2, the V gene TRBV5-1, with D perhaps matching TRBD2 (5 bases). V lost 0 bases and J 5 bases, leaving 14 bases between the germline ends. The CDR3 spans 16 residues. The V gene's germline CDR1 is SGHRS and CDR2 YFSETQ. The CDR3: CASSLVAAGETGELFF. In DNA, the CDR3 is TGCGCCAGCAGCTTGGTCGCGGCTGGGGAGACCGGGGAGCTGTTTTTT.

The gene calls are TRBV19 and TRBJ1-2, with a weak D call TRBD1 (6 bases). This CDR3 region has 16 residues. Looked up from germline, CDR1 is LNHDA and CDR2 is SQIVND (reference sequence). The V gene lost 5 bases and the J gene lost 0 bases, with 16 bases spanning the gap. This CDR3 reads CASSDVDSRTNYGYTF. The CDR3 DNA reads as TGTGCCAGTAGTGACGTGGACAGCAGAACTAACTATGGCTACACCTTC. The complete variable domain, with remaining parts taken from reference TRBV19 and TRBJ1-2, reads DGGITQSPKYLFRKEGQNVTLSCEQNLNHDAMYWYRQDPGQGLRLIYYSQIVNDFQKGDIAEGYSVSREKKESFPLTVTSAQKNPTAFYLCASSDVDSRTNYGYTFGSGTRLTVV.

This chain connects TRBV18 to TRBJ1-5; tentative D call: TRBD1 (5 bases). Looked up from germline, CDR1 is KGHSH and CDR2 is LQKENI. The V end was cut by 6 bases, the J end by 5 bases, with 11 bases between. The CDR3 has 13 amino acids. DNA for the CDR3: TGTGCCAGCTCTCGGGACGGGGATCAGCCCCAGCATTTT. It encodes CASSRDGDQPQHF.

The genes are TRBV30 and TRBJ2-5; 9 nucleotides align to TRBD1. The CDR3 is made up of 12 amino acids. The trim removed 2 bases at V and 11 bases at J, leaving 6 bases unmatched. Germline assignment: CDR1 GTSNPN and CDR2 SVGIG (reference sequence). The CDR3 reads CAWSPGTGFQYF. In nucleotides, the CDR3 is TGTGCCTGGAGTCCCGGGACAGGGTTTCAGTACTTC.

The chain has TRBV18 and TRBJ1-1; perhaps TRBD1 as D (5 bases). Germline V gene lookup returns CDR1 KGHSH and CDR2 LQKENI. Trimming stripped 0 bases from V and 5 bases from J, with 19 bases between. The CDR3 covers 17 residues. The CDR3 DNA reads TGTGCCAGCTCACCACCGCTAAAACAGGTCTTAGGGACTGAAGCTTTCTTT. Protein product: CASSPPLKQVLGTEAFF.